Listed below are T cell receptor beta chains from one sample, sequenced in a study of graft-versus-host responses after intestinal transplantation. Profiled with immunoSEQ multiplex PCR; TCRdb holds only in-frame clones, not every one. The sample has over 85,000 clones, about nine tenths seen once. No antigen is known for these receptors. Sequencing was performed on unstimulated CD4+ T cells sorted from spleen or lymph node cells, taken before transplant. All receptors come from a human donor who was the organ donor for an intestinal transplant. Each CDR3 is given with its conserved first and last residue. Fields, in order: CDR3 protein, CDR3 DNA, D gene, V gene, J gene, clone size. D genes are given only for firm matches. Clone size is not always given. Where it is, it says once, few, many or a class for expanded clones.

CASSDRGGEKLFF	TGTGCCAGCAGTGACAGGGGGGGTGAAAAACTGTTTTTT	TRBD1	TRBV6-5	TRBJ1-4	NA
CASSDQGTSPLHF	TGTGCCAGCAGTGACCAGGGGACTTCACCCCTCCACTTT	NA	TRBV6-1	TRBJ1-6	NA
CASSQITRDRSFYGYTF	TGCGCCAGCAGCCAAATAACCCGGGACAGATCTTTCTATGGCTACACCTTC	TRBD1	TRBV4-1	TRBJ1-2	NA
CATSRLWTSGFEQYF	TGTGCCACCAGCAGACTCTGGACTAGCGGCTTCGAGCAGTACTTC	TRBD2	TRBV15	TRBJ2-7	NA
CASRPDRGGSGELFF	TGTGCCAGCAGACCGGACAGGGGCGGATCCGGGGAGCTGTTTTTT	TRBD1	TRBV7-9	TRBJ2-2	NA
CASSHGETQYF	TGTGCCAGCTCACACGGGGAGACCCAGTACTTC	NA	TRBV18	TRBJ2-5	NA
CASSRTDGRLTAKNIQYF	TGTGCCAGCAGCCGAACAGATGGCCGCCTTACAGCCAAAAACATTCAGTACTTC	NA	TRBV4-2	TRBJ2-4	once
CASSLGGVGADTQYF	TGTGCCAGCAGTTTGGGCGGGGTCGGGGCAGATACGCAGTATTTT	NA	TRBV27	TRBJ2-3	NA
CASSLRRAGEQYF	TGTGCCAGCAGCTTACGGAGGGCCGGCGAGCAGTACTTC	NA	TRBV7-2	TRBJ2-7	NA
CASSPFGTSADTQYF	TGTGCCAGCTCACCATTTGGGACTAGCGCAGATACGCAGTATTTT	TRBD2	TRBV18	TRBJ2-3	NA
CASRGQGSYNSPLHF	TGTGCCAGCAGGGGCCAGGGATCCTATAATTCACCCCTCCACTTT	NA	TRBV2	TRBJ1-6	NA
CASRRQGRGELFF	TGTGCCAGCAGAAGACAGGGGCGGGGGGAGCTGTTTTTT	TRBD1	TRBV2	TRBJ2-2	once
CATNDRANEKLFF	TGTGCCACCAACGACAGGGCAAACGAAAAACTGTTTTTT	TRBD1	TRBV7-2	TRBJ1-4	NA
CASSIQDRGYEQYF	TGTGCCAGTAGTATCCAGGACAGGGGCTACGAGCAGTACTTC	TRBD1	TRBV19	TRBJ2-7	NA
CASSTGTAAYEQYF	TGTGCCAGTAGTACCGGGACAGCAGCCTACGAGCAGTACTTC	TRBD1	TRBV19	TRBJ2-7	NA
CASSYSLLAPYEQYF	TGTGCCAGCAGTTACTCGCTTTTAGCACCCTACGAGCAGTACTTC	NA	TRBV6-5	TRBJ2-7	NA
CASYYRGAGGYGYTF	TGTGCCAGCTACTACAGGGGCGCGGGTGGGTATGGCTACACCTTC	TRBD1	TRBV6-1	TRBJ1-2	once
CASSQGTSENYGYTF	TGCGCCAGCAGCCAGGGGACATCCGAGAACTATGGCTACACCTTC	NA	TRBV4-3	TRBJ1-2	NA
CAWSVGTGRETQYF	TGTGCCTGGAGTGTGGGGACAGGGAGAGAGACCCAGTACTTC	TRBD1	TRBV30	TRBJ2-5	NA
CASSITGTGGEQYF	TGTGCCAGCAGCATAACCGGGACAGGGGGCGAGCAGTACTTC	TRBD1	TRBV7-3	TRBJ2-7	NA
CASSSIQGNSPLHF	TGTGCCAGCAGCTCCATACAGGGAAATTCACCCCTCCACTTT	NA	TRBV9	TRBJ1-6	NA
CASSPGGYEQYF	TGTGCCAGCAGCCCGGGGGGTTACGAGCAGTACTTC	TRBD2	TRBV5-6	TRBJ2-7	NA
CASSLPGGGDYGYTF	TGTGCCAGCAGCTTACCTGGGGGCGGAGACTATGGCTACACCTTC	NA	TRBV7-9	TRBJ1-2	once
CASSSTTLVDTGELFF	TGTGCCAGCAGTTCTACCACGTTGGTGGACACCGGGGAGCTGTTTTTT	NA	TRBV6-5	TRBJ2-2	NA
CASIKAVGKTYEQYF	TGTGCCAGCATTAAGGCTGTGGGCAAGACCTACGAGCAGTACTTC	NA	TRBV6-9	TRBJ2-7	NA
CASRFQHEQGNTEAFF	TGTGCCAGTAGGTTCCAACACGAACAGGGGAACACTGAAGCTTTCTTT	NA	TRBV19	TRBJ1-1	NA
CASARDRSTDTQYF	TGTGCTAGTGCCAGGGACAGGTCCACAGATACGCAGTATTTT	TRBD1	TRBV12-5	TRBJ2-3	NA
CASSMTRNTEAFF	TGTGCCAGTAGTATGACAAGGAACACTGAAGCTTTCTTT	NA	TRBV19	TRBJ1-1	NA
CASSFRQNTGELFF	TGTGCCAGCAGCTTCCGACAGAACACCGGGGAGCTGTTTTTT	NA	TRBV7-2	TRBJ2-2	NA
CASRGGLYTF	TGTGCCAGCCGGGGGGGCCTCTACACCTTC	NA	TRBV7-9	TRBJ1-2	NA
CASSSSGGAGDEQFF	TGTGCCAGCAGTTCAAGCGGGGGGGCGGGTGATGAGCAGTTCTTC	TRBD2	TRBV6-1	TRBJ2-1	NA
CASSPRRDQETQYF	TGTGCCAGCTCACCTAGACGGGACCAAGAGACCCAGTACTTC	NA	TRBV18	TRBJ2-5	NA
CASTTDGVRLGYTF	TGTGCCAGCACGACCGACGGGGTCCGTCTTGGCTACACCTTC	NA	TRBV2	TRBJ1-2	NA
CASSVEGALRNTIYF	TGTGCCAGCAGCGTAGAGGGGGCGCTCAGAAACACCATATATTTT	TRBD1	TRBV9	TRBJ1-3	NA
CASNLRGTDTQYF	TGTGCCAGCAACCTCAGGGGTACAGATACGCAGTATTTT	NA	TRBV6-1	TRBJ2-3	NA
CAWSDGTGGYEQYF	TGTGCCTGGAGTGACGGGACAGGGGGCTACGAGCAGTACTTC	TRBD1	TRBV30	TRBJ2-7	NA
CASSPNRDRGPKNIQYF	TGTGCCAGCAGCCCCAACCGGGACAGGGGGCCCAAAAACATTCAGTACTTC	TRBD1	TRBV7-9	TRBJ2-4	NA
CASSLVGGRIFSGYTF	TGTGCCAGCAGCTTGGTCGGCGGGAGAATCTTCAGTGGCTACACCTTC	NA	TRBV5-5	TRBJ1-2	NA
CASSVAGTGGYNEQFF	TGTGCCAGCAGCGTAGCCGGGACAGGGGGGTACAATGAGCAGTTCTTC	TRBD1	TRBV9	TRBJ2-1	NA
CASSQDLGVGELFF	TGCGCCAGCAGCCAAGATCTAGGGGTCGGGGAGCTGTTTTTT	NA	TRBV4-3	TRBJ2-2	NA
CASSLANRAGYNEQFF	TGTGCCAGCAGCTTGGCCAACAGGGCGGGCTACAATGAGCAGTTCTTC	NA	TRBV5-6	TRBJ2-1	NA
CSVSVRRLPSGANVLTF	TGCAGCGTCTCCGTGCGCAGGCTGCCCTCTGGGGCCAACGTCCTGACTTTC	NA	TRBV29-1	TRBJ2-6	NA
CAWSVSGWGVSYNEQFF	TGTGCCTGGAGTGTAAGCGGGTGGGGGGTTTCCTACAATGAGCAGTTCTTC	NA	TRBV30	TRBJ2-1	NA
CASSEAGGVDEQYF	TGTGCCAGCAGTGAAGCAGGGGGGGTAGACGAGCAGTACTTC	NA	TRBV6-1	TRBJ2-7	NA
CASSVEARSGIEFF	TGTGCCAGCAGCGTAGAGGCCCGGAGCGGGATCGAGTTCTTC	TRBD2	TRBV9	TRBJ2-1	NA
CASSLGTGWGDTQYF	TGTGCCAGCAGTTTAGGGACAGGGTGGGGAGATACGCAGTATTTT	TRBD1	TRBV27	TRBJ2-3	NA
CSVEAWTGVNTEAFF	TGCAGCGTTGAAGCCTGGACAGGGGTGAACACTGAAGCTTTCTTT	TRBD1	TRBV29-1	TRBJ1-1	NA
CASSQPGQGRGYTF	TGTGCCAGCAGCCAACCGGGCCAGGGCCGGGGCTACACCTTC	NA	TRBV4-2	TRBJ1-2	NA
CASSERRTRLSYEQYF	TGTGCCAGCAGTGAACGACGGACACGCCTTTCCTACGAGCAGTACTTC	NA	TRBV6-1	TRBJ2-7	NA
CSVEAGGYNEQFF	TGCAGCGTTGAAGCCGGCGGCTACAATGAGCAGTTCTTC	NA	TRBV29-1	TRBJ2-1	NA
CASSPELAGDYNEQFF	TGCGCCAGCAGCCCAGAACTAGCGGGGGACTACAATGAGCAGTTCTTC	TRBD2	TRBV5-1	TRBJ2-1	NA
CASSLGGRWGEEAFF	TGTGCCAGCAGCCTGGGGGGGCGGTGGGGTGAGGAAGCTTTCTTT	NA	TRBV11-3	TRBJ1-1	NA